This T cell receptor (beta chain) was recorded in a study of shared clonotypes between healthy human individuals. Study observations and caveats: An anticipated effect of sequencing depth on clonotype sharing among donors was recognized. A few donors had around 5.2% of their naive CD4 clonotypes in common.

For this clone: The antigen remains unidentified.

Replicate PCRs run on sorted subsets employed roughly 180 ng DNA, around 27,000 T cell genomes. Sequencing was performed with immunoSEQ multiplex PCR; in TCRdb, only in-frame clones are kept and a portion is missing. Here the sample spans a few hundred thousand clones, 65% being singletons. This CDR3 spans 15 amino acids. V lost 3 bases and J lost 0, with 6 bases in between. Germline V lookup: CDR1 MDHEN, CDR2 SYDVKM. The source material was memory CD4+ T cells sorted from blood. Subset of the sample: CD45RA-negative fraction. The J gene is TRBJ2-6, the V gene TRBV28; D is undetermined. This TCR was sampled from a man aged 25 to 40 in good health. CDR3 bases: TGTGCCAGCAGTTTTATTGGCTCTGGGGCCAACGTCCTGACTTTC. Its translation is CASSFIGSGANVLTF.